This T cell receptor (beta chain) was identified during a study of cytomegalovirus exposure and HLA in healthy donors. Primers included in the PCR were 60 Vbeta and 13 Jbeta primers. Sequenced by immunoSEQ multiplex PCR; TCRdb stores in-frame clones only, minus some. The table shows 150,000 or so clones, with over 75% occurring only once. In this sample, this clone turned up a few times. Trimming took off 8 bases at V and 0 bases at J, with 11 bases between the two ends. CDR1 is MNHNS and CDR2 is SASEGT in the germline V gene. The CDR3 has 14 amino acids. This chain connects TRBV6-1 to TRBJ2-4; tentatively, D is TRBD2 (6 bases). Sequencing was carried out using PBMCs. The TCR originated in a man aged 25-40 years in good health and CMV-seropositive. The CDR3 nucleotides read TGTGCCAGCTTTGGGGACTTAGCCAAAAACATTCAGTACTTC. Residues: CASFGDLAKNIQYF.